A single T cell receptor (beta chain) is shown here with its context. Its specificity is not known. The record originates from a study of CD8 T cells in ankylosing spondylitis. Study results and caveats: Disease-linked clones had a CD8+ phenotype and relatively low frequency in peripheral blood. Ankylosing spondylitis blood seemed to carry a telltale TCR beta motif made of about 8 highly homologous variants.

TCRdb reprocessed the 5' RACE reads via MiXCR and lists one record per CDR3 protein. Seen here are under 950,000 distinct CDR3 sequences, around 19% observed once, and the top ten hold roughly a fifth. From germline, CDR1 is DFQATT and CDR2 SNEGSKA (reference sequence). The CDR3 covers 14 residues. Trimming at V came to 3 bases and at J to 5 bases, leaving 9 bases not matched to a gene. This clonotype originated in a male donor with ankylosing spondylitis. The sequencing sample was made of blood, either unsorted or a sorted T cell fraction (not recorded which). The gene calls are TRBV20-1 and TRBJ2-7; 8 bases fit TRBD2. The CDR3 reads CSARDYSGDNEQYF. CDR3 sequence (DNA): TGCAGTGCTAGGGACTATAGCGGGGACAACGAGCAGTACTTC.